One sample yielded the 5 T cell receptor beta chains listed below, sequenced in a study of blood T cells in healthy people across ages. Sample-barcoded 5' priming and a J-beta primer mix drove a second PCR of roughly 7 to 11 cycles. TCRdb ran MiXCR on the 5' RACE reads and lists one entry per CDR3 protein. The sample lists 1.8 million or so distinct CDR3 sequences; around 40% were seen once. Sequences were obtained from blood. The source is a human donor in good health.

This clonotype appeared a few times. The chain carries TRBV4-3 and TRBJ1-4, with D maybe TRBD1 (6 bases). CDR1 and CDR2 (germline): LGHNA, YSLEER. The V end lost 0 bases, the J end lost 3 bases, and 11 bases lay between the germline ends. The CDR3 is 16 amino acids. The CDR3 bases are TGCGCCAGCAGCCAAGATGAATCAGGGGCTAATGAAAAACTGTTTTTT. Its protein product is CASSQDESGANEKLFF.

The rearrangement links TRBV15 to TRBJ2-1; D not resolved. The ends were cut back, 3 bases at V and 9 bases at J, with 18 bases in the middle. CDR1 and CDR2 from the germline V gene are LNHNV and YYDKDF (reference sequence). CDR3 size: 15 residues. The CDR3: CATSRDYGTQFEQFF. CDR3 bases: TGTGCCACCAGCAGGGATTATGGAACGCAGTTTGAGCAGTTCTTC.

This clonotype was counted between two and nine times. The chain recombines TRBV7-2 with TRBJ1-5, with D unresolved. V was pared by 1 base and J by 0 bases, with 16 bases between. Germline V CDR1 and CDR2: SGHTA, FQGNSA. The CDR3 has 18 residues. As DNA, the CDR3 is TGTGCCAGCAGCTTAGTAGGCGGGCTCCCGATTAGCAATCAGCCCCAGCATTTT. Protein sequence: CASSLVGGLPISNQPQHF.

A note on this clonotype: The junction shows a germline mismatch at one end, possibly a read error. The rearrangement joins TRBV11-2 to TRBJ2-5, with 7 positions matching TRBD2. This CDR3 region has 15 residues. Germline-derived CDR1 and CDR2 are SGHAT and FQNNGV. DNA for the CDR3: TGTGCTAGCAGCCCACTGCGGGGGTCCCAAGAGACCCAGTACTTC. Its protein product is CASSPLRGSQETQYF.

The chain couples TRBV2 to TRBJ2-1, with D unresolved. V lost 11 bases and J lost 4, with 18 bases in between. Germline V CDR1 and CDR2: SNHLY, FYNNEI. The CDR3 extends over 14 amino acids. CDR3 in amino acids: CAGNLDGLYNEQFF. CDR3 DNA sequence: TGTGCCGGAAACCTGGACGGCCTTTACAATGAGCAGTTCTTC.